This T cell receptor beta chain was obtained from a study of regulatory T cells in long-lasting Graves disease. Time point given: newly diagnosed GD, antithyroid drugs for less than 3 months. With RNA extracted from PBMCs as input, the TCR library was made. This CDR3 comprises 14 residues. V lost 3 bases and J lost 6, with 15 bases in between. CDR1 and CDR2 from the germline V gene are KGHSH and LQKENI. This clonotype was observed many times. Its antigen is unidentified. Construction of TCR beta libraries relied on iRepertoire HTBI primers and on Arm-PCR targeting CDR3 regions. TCRdb re-called the multiplex PCR reads with MiXCR, one entry per CDR3 protein. The sample holds about 350,000 distinct CDR3 sequences, over 15% seen once. General observations from the study: With a small sample size, accuracy may have been reduced.

The sample also formed part of further work on T cells in Graves' hyperthyroidism and ophthalmopathy.

Sample: peripheral blood mononuclear cells (PBMCs), taken at new diagnosis, from a patient treated with antithyroid drugs. This receptor was identified in a middle-aged man with Graves disease. The rearrangement joins TRBV18 to TRBJ2-7; maybe TRBD1 (6 bases). The CDR3, as DNA: TGTGCCAGCTCACCTACTCCAGGGGAATCCGAGCAGTACTTC. This translates into CASSPTPGESEQYF. The entire variable domain, with the rest obtained from reference TRBV18 and TRBJ2-7, is as follows: NAGVMQNPRHLVRRRGQEARLRCSPMKGHSHVYWYRQLPEEGLKFMVYLQKENIIDESGMPKERFSAEFPKEGPSILRIQQVVRGDSAAYFCASSPTPGESEQYFGPGTRLTVT.